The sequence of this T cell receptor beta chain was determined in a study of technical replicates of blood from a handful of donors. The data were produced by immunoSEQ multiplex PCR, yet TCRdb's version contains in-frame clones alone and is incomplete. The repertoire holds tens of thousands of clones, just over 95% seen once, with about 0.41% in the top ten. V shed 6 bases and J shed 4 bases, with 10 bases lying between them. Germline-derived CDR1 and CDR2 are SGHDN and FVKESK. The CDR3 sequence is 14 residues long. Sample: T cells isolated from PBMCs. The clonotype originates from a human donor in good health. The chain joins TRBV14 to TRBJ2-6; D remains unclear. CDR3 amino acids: CASSLISGANVLTF. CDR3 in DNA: TGTGCCAGCAGTCTAATATCCGGGGCCAACGTCCTGACTTTC.